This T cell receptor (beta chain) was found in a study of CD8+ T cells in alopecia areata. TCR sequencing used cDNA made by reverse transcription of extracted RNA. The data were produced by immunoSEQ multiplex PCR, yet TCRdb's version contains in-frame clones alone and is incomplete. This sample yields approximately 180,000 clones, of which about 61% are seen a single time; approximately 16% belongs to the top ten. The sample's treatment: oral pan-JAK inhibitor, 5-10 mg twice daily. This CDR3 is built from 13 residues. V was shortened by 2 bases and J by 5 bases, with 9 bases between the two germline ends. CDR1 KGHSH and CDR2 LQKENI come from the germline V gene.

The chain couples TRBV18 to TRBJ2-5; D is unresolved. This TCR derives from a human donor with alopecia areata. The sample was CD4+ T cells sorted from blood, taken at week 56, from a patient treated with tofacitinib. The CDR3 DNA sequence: TGTGCCAGCTCACCATCATTAGGGGAGACCCAGTACTTC. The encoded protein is CASSPSLGETQYF.